Following are 2 T cell receptor beta chains from one sample sequenced in a study of beta chain features in type 1 diabetes. For these TCRs, the target antigens are not known. Expressed TCRB transcripts were sequenced because the entire RNA isolate underwent reverse transcription. Clones were read by immunoSEQ multiplex PCR, and TCRdb kept only the in-frame ones, dropping some. Found here are some 290,000 clones, around an eighth of them singletons; the top ten hold 0.017%. The study, taken as a whole, reports: Type 1 diabetes patients had moderately but significantly shorter TCRB CDR3s in all four CD4+ subsets.

Input material: naive CD4+ T cells from blood. The receptor set was obtained from a man aged 25 to 40 with type 1 diabetes.

This clone appeared a few times. In DNA form, the CDR3 reads TGTGCCACAGGGGTCCTAGCCAAAAACATTCAGTACTTC. Its translation: CATGVLAKNIQYF. The chain employs TRBV28 and TRBJ2-4; D may be TRBD1 (6 bases). V was shortened by 10 bases and J by 0 bases, with 10 bases between the two germline ends. The CDR3 has 13 amino acids. In germline, CDR1 is MDHEN, CDR2 SYDVKM. The entire variable domain, with the rest obtained from reference TRBV28 and TRBJ2-4, is as follows: DVKVTQSSRYLVKRTGEKVFLECVQDMDHENMFWYRQDPGLGLRLIYFSYDVKMKEKGDIPEGYSVSREKKERFSLILESASTNQTSMYLCATGVLAKNIQYFGAGTRLSVL.

V is TRBV18 and J is TRBJ1-2; 7 bases line up with TRBD1. Germline V gene lookup returns CDR1 KGHSH and CDR2 LQKENI. The CDR3 totals 13 residues. With 3 bases clipped from V and 6 bases from J, the junction kept 4 bases outside the gene matches. CDR3 loop: CASSPLTGNGYTF. The CDR3 bases are TGTGCCAGCTCACCCTTGACAGGGAATGGCTACACCTTC.